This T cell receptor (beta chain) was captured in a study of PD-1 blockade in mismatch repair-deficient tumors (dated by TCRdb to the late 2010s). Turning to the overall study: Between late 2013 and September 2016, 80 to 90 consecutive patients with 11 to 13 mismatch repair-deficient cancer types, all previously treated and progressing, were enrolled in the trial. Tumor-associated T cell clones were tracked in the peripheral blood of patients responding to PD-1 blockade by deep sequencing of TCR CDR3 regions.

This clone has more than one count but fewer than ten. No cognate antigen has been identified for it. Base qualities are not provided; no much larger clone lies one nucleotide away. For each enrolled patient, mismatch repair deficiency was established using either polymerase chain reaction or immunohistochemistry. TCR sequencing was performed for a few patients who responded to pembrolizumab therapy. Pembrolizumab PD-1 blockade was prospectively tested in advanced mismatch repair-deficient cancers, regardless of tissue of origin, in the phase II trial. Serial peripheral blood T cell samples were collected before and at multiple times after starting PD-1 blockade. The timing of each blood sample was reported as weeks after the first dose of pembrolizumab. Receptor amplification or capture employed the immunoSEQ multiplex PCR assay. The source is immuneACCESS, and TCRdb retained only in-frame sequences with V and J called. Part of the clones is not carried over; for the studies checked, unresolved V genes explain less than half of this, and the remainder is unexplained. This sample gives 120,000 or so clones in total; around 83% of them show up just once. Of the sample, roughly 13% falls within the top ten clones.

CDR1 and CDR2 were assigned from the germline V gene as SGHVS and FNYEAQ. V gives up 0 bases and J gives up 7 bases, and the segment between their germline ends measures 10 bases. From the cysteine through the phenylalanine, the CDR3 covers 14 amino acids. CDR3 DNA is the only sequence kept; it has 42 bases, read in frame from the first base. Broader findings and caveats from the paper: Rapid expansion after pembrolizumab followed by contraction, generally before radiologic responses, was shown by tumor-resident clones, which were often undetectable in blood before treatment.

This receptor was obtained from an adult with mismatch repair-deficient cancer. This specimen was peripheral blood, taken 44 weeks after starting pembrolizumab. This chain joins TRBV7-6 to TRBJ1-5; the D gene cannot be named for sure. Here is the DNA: TGTGCCAGCAGCTTAGCGGAAGGGAAGCAGCCCCAGCATTTT. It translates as CASSLAEGKQPQHF.